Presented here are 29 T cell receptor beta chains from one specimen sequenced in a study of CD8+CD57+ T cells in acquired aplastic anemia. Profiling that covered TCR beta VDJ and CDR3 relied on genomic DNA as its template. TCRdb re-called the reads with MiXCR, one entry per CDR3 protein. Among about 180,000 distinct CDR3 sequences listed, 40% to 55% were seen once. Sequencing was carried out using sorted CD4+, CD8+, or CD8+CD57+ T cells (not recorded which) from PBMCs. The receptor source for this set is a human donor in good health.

The CDR3 DNA follows: TGTGCCACCAGCAGAAGGTTGGCCAACTATGGCTACACCTTC. Its translation: CATSRRLANYGYTF. The chain has TRBV15 and TRBJ1-2, with no clear D. Germline loops: CDR1 LNHNV, CDR2 YYDKDF (reference sequence). Trimming shortened V by 2 bases and J by 2 bases, and 9 bases separated the two germline ends. This CDR3 contains 14 residues.

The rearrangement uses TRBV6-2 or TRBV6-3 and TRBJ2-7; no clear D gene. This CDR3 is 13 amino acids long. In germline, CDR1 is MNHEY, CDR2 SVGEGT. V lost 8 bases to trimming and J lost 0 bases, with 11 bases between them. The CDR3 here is CASHAGASYEQYF. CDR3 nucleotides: TGTGCCAGCCACGCAGGAGCCTCCTACGAGCAGTACTTC.

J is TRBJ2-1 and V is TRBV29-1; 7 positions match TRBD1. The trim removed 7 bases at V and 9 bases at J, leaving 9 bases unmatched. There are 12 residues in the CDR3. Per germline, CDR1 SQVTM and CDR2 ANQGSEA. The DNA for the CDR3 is TGCAGCGCTTACCGGGACAGCAGTGAGCAGTTCTTC. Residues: CSAYRDSSEQFF.

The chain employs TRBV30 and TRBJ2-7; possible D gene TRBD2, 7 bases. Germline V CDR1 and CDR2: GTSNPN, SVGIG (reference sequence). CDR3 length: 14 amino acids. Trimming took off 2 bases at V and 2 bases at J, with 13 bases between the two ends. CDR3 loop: CAWSLDGGPYEQYF. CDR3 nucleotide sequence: TGTGCCTGGAGTCTAGACGGGGGGCCCTACGAGCAGTACTTC.

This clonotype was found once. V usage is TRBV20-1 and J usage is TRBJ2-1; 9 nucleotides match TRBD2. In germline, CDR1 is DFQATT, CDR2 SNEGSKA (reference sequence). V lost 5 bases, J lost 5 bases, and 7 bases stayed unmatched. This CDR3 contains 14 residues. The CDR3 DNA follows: TGCAGTGCTGTCAGACTAGCGGCACACAATGAGCAGTTCTTC. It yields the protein CSAVRLAAHNEQFF.

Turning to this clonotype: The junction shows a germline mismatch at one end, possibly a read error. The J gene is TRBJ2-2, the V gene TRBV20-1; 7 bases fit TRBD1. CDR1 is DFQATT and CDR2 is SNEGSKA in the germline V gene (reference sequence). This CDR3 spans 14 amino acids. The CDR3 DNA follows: TGCAGTGCCAGAGGACAGGTCTCCACCGGGGAGCTGTTTTTT. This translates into CSARGQVSTGELFF.

This CDR3 reads CASSFWTGGYQPQHF. Here the CDR3 DNA reads TGTGCCAGCAGCTTTTGGACAGGTGGATATCAGCCCCAGCATTTT. This chain links TRBV7-9 with TRBJ1-5, with 7 bases that match TRBD1. The CDR3 is 15 amino acids. J lost 5 bases, V lost 3 bases, and 7 bases had no gene match. In germline, CDR1 is SEHNR, CDR2 FQNEAQ (reference sequence).

The CDR3 region has the DNA TGTGCCATCAGTGCTGAGGGGTACACTGAAGCTTTCTTT. Amino acid sequence: CAISAEGYTEAFF. This chain joins TRBV10-3 and TRBJ1-1, with a tentative D call TRBD1 (5 bases). V was pared by 4 bases and J by 3 bases, with 9 bases between. The CDR3 has 13 amino acids. Germline V CDR1 and CDR2: ENHRY, SYGVKD.

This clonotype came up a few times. The CDR3 sequence: CASSFRYGNTIYF. CDR3 nucleotides: TGTGCCAGCAGTTTCCGCTATGGAAACACCATATATTTT. The genes are TRBV27 and TRBJ1-3; D is ambiguous. Germline values: CDR1 MNHEY, CDR2 SMNVEV (reference sequence). The ends were cut back, 3 bases at V and 3 bases at J, with 6 bases in the middle. CDR3 length: 13 amino acids.

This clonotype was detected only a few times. The CDR3 loop reads CASSLGGANTEAFF. For the CDR3, the DNA is TGTGCCAGCAGCCTGGGGGGCGCAAACACTGAAGCTTTCTTT. The rearrangement links TRBV27 to TRBJ1-1; the D gene is possibly TRBD1 (6 bases). V dropped 6 bases and J dropped 2 bases, with 13 bases sitting between them. This CDR3 region has 14 residues. Per germline, CDR1 MNHEY and CDR2 SMNVEV (reference sequence).

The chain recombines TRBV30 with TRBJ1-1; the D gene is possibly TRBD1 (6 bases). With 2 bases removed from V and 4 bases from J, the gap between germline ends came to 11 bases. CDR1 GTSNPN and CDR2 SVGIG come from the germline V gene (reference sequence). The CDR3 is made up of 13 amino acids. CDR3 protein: CAWSLSGATEAFF. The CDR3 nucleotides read TGTGCCTGGAGTTTATCAGGGGCCACTGAAGCTTTCTTT.

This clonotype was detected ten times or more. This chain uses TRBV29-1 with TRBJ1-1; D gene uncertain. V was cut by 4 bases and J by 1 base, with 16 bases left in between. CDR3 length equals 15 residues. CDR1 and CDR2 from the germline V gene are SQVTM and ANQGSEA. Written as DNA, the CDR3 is TGCAGCGTTGTCGTCAGTGTCTTAAGGAACACTGAAGCTTTCTTT. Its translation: CSVVVSVLRNTEAFF.

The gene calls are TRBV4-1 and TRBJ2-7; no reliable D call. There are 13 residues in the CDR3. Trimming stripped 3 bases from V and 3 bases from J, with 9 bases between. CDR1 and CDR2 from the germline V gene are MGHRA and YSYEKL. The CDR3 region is CASSQGWGYEQYF. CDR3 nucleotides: TGCGCCAGCAGCCAGGGTTGGGGCTACGAGCAGTACTTC.

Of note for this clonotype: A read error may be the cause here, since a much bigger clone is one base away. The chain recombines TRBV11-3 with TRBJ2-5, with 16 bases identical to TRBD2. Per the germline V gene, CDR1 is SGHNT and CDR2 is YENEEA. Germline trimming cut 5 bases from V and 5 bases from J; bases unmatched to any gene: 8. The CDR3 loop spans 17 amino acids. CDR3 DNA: TGTGCCAGCAGCCTGGGACTAGCGGGAGGGTTTGGGGAGACCCAGTACTTC. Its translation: CASSLGLAGGFGETQYF. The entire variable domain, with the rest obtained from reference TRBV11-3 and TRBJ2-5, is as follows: EAGVVQSPRYKIIEKKQPVAFWCNPISGHNTLYWYLQNLGQGPELLIRYENEEAVDDSQLPKDRFSAERLKGVDSTLKIQPAELGDSAVYLCASSLGLAGGFGETQYFGPGTRLLVL.

The CDR3 nucleotides read TGTGCCATCAGTGACCCGAGGGGAGCTTTCTTT. It specifies CAISDPRGAFF. The chain is built from TRBV10-3 and TRBJ1-1; D may be TRBD1 (5 bases). With 3 bases removed from V and 10 bases from J, the gap between germline ends came to 9 bases. Germline assignment: CDR1 ENHRY and CDR2 SYGVKD. There are 11 residues in the CDR3.

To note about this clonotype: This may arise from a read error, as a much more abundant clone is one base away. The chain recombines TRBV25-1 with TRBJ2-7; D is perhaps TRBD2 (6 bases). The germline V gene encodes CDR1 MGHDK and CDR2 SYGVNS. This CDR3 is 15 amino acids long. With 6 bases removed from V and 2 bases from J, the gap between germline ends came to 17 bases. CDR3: CASSLPGPGAYEQYF. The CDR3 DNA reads TGTGCCAGCAGCTTACCGGGACCGGGAGCCTACGAGCAGTACTTC.

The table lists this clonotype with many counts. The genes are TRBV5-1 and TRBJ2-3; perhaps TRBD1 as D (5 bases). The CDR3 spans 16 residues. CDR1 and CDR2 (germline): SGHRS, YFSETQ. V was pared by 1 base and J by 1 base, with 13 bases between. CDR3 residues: CASSLRPDSRTDTQYF. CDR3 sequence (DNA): TGCGCCAGCAGCTTGAGGCCCGACAGCCGCACAGATACGCAGTATTTT.

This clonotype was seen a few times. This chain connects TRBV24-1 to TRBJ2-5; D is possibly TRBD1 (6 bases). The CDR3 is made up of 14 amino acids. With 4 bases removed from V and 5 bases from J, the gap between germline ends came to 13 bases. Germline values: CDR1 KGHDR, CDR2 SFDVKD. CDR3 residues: CATSDAQGIETQYF. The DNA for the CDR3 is TGTGCCACCAGTGACGCACAGGGTATTGAGACCCAGTACTTC.

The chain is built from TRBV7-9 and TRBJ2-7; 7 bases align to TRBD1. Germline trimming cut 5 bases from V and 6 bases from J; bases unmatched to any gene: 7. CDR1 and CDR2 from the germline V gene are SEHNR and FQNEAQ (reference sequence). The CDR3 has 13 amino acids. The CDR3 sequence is CASSRTGAVEQYF. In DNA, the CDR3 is TGTGCCAGCAGCCGCACAGGGGCGGTCGAGCAGTACTTC.

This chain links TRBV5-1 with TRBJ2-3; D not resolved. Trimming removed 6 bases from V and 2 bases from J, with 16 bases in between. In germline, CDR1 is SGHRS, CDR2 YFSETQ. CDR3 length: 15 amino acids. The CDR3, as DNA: TGCGCCAGCAACGACCCCAATGAAGTCACAGATACGCAGTATTTT. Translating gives CASNDPNEVTDTQYF.

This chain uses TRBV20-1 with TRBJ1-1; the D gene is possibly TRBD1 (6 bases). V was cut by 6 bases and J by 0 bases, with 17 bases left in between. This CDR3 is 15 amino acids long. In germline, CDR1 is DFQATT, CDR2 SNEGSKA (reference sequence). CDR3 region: CSALRDTGMNTEAFF. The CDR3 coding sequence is TGCAGTGCCCTCCGGGACACTGGAATGAACACTGAAGCTTTCTTT.

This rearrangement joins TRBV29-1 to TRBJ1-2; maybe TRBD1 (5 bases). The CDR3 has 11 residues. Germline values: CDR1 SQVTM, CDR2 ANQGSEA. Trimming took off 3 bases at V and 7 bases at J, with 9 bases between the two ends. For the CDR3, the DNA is TGCAGCGTTGAGGCAGGGACTGGCTACACCTTC. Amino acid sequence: CSVEAGTGYTF.

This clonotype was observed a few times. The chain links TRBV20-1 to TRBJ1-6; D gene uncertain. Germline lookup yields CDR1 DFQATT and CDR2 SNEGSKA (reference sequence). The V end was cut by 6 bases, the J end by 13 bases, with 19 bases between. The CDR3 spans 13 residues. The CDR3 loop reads CSAVRTLSEPLHF. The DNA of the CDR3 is TGCAGTGCGGTAAGGACGTTGTCGGAGCCCCTCCACTTT.

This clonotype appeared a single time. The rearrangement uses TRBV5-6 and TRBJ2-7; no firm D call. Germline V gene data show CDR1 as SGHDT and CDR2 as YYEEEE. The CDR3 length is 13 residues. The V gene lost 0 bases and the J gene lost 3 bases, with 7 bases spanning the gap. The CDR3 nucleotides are TGTGCCAGCAGCTTGGTACTTAACTACGAGCAGTACTTC. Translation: CASSLVLNYEQYF. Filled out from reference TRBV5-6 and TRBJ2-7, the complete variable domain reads DAGVTQSPTHLIKTRGQQVTLRCSPKSGHDTVSWYQQALGQGPQFIFQYYEEEERQRGNFPDRFSGHQFPNYSSELNVNALLLGDSALYLCASSLVLNYEQYFGPGTRLTVT.

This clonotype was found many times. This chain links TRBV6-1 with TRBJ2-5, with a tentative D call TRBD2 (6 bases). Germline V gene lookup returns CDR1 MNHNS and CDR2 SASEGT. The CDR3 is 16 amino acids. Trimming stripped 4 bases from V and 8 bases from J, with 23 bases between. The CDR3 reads CASSGRELAVSSTQYF. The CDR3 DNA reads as TGTGCCAGCAGTGGACGGGAGCTAGCCGTCTCGTCAACCCAGTACTTC.

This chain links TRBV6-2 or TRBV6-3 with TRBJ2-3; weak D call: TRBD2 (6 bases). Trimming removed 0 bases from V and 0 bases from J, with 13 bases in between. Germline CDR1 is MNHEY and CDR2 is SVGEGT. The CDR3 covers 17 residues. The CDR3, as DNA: TGTGCCAGCAGTTACTCGAAGGGGACTCGTAGCACAGATACGCAGTATTTT. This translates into CASSYSKGTRSTDTQYF.

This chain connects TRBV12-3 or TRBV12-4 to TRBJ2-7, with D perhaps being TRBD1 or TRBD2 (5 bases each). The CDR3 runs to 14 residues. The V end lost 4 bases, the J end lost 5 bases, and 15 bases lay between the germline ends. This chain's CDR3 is CASSYGPGTDEQYF. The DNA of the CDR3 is TGTGCCAGCAGTTACGGCCCCGGGACCGACGAGCAGTACTTC.

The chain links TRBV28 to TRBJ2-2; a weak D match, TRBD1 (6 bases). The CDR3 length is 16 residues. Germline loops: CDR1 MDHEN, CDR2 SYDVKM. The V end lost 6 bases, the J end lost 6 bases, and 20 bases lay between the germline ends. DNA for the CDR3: TGTGCCAGCAGCTTCGTCAGGGGAGTTAGCCCCGGGGAGCTGTTTTTT. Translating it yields CASSFVRGVSPGELFF.

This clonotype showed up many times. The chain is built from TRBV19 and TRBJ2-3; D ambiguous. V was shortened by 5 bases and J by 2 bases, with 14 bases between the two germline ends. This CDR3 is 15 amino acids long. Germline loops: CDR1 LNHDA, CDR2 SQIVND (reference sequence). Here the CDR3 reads CASSPSPVSTDTQYF. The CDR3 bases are TGTGCCAGTAGTCCTTCCCCGGTGTCCACAGATACGCAGTATTTT.